The source of this TCR beta chain is a study of blood T cell repertoires in COVID-19. The CDR3 covers 15 residues. CDR1 and CDR2 from the germline V gene are SGHDN and FVKESK. V was cut by 6 bases and J by 5 bases, with 19 bases left in between. Libraries were prepared by immunoSEQ multiplex PCR; TCRdb keeps only in-frame clonotypes and omits some of them. The sample has about 80,000 clones, around 88% seen once. The receptor comes from a woman at least 80 years old with acute or convalescent COVID-19. V is TRBV14 and J is TRBJ1-2; D gene unclear. Material for sequencing was peripheral blood. The CDR3 bases are TGTGCCAGCAGTCAGTCTATCAGTGGCGGGTATGGCTACACCTTC. Amino acid sequence: CASSQSISGGYGYTF.